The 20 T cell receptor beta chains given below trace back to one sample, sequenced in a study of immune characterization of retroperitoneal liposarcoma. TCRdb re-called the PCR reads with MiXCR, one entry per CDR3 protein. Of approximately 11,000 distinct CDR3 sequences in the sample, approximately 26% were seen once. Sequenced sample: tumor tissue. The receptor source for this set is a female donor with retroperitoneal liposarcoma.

The CDR3: CASSDGLGFGQAFF. The CDR3, as DNA: TGTGCCAGCAGTGATGGGCTTGGTTTCGGGCAAGCTTTCTTT. The V and J genes are TRBV6-1 and TRBJ1-1, with D uncertain. Germline V lookup: CDR1 MNHNS, CDR2 SASEGT. There are 14 residues in the CDR3. V lost 3 bases and J 9 bases, leaving 17 bases between the germline ends.

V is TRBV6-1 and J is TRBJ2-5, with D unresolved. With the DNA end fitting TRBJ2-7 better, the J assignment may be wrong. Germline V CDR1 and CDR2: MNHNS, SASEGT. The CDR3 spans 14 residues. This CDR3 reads CASSDKAGPYEQYF. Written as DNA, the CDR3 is TGTGCCAGCAGTGATAAGGCAGGTCCCTACGAGCAGTACTTC.

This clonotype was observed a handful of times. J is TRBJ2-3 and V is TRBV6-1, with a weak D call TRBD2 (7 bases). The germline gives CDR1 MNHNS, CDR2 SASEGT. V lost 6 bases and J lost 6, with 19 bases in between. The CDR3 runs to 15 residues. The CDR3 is CASRRGLGGSDTQYF. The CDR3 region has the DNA TGTGCCAGCAGACGCGGACTAGGGGGTTCGGATACGCAGTATTTT.

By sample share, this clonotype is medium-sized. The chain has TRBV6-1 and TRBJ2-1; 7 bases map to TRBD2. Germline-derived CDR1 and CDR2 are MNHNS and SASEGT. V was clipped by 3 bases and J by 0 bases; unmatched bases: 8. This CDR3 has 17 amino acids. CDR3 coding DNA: TGTGCCAGCAGTGAGGTCCCCGGGGACTACTCCTACAATGAGCAGTTCTTC. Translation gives CASSEVPGDYSYNEQFF.

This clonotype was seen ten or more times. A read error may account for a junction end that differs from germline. This CDR3 is CASSERHSPQNDF. CDR3 DNA sequence: TGTGCCAGCAGTGAACGGCATTCTCCCCAAAATGACTTC. The chain recombines TRBV6-1 with TRBJ2-1; the D is unclear. This CDR3 comprises 13 residues. Germline assignment: CDR1 MNHNS and CDR2 SASEGT.

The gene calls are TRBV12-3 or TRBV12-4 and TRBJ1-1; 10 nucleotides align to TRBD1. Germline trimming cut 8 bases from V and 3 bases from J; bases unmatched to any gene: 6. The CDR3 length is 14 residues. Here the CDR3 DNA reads TGTGCCAGCGGGAGGGACAGGGGCCACACTGAAGCTTTCTTT. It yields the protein CASGRDRGHTEAFF.

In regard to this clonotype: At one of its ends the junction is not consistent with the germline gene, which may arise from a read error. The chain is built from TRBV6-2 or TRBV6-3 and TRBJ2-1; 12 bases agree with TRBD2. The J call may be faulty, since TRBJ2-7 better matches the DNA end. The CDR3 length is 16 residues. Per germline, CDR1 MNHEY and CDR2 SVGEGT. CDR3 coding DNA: TGTGTCAGCAGTGGGGGACTAGCGGGTTTGTACAATGAGCAGTACTTC. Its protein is CVSSGGLAGLYNEQYF.

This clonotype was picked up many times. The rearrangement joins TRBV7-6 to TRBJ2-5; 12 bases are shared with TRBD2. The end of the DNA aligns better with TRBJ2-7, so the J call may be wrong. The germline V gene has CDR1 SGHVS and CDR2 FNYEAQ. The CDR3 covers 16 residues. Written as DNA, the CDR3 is TGTGCCAGCAGCATTTCGCTGACTAGCGGGAGTTACGAGCAGTACTTC. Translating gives CASSISLTSGSYEQYF.

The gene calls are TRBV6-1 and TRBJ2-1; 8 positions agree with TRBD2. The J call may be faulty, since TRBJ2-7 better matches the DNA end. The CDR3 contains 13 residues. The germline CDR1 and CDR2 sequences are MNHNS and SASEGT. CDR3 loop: CASTLGGAYEQYF. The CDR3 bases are TGTGCCAGCACGCTCGGGGGGGCCTACGAGCAGTACTTC.

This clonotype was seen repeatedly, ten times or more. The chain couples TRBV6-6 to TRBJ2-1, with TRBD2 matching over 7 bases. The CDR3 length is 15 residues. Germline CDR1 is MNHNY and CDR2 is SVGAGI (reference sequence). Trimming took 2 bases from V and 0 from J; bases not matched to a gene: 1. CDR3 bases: TGTGCCAGCAGTTACGGCGGGAGCTCCTACAATGAGCAGTTCTTC. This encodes CASSYGGSSYNEQFF.

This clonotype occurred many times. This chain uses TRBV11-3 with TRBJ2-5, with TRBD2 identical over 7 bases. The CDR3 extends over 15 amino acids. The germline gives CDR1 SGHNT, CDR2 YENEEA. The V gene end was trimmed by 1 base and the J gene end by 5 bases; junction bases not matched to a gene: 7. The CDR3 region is CASSLVQGLRETQYF. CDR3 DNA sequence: TGTGCCAGCAGCTTAGTTCAGGGACTAAGGGAGACCCAGTACTTC.

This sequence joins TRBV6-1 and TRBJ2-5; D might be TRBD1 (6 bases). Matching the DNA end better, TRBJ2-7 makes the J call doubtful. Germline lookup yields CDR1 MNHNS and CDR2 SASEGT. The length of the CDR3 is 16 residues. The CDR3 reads CASSPRAGANLIEQYF. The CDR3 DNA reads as TGTGCCAGCAGTCCGCGGGCAGGGGCCAACCTTATCGAGCAGTACTTC.

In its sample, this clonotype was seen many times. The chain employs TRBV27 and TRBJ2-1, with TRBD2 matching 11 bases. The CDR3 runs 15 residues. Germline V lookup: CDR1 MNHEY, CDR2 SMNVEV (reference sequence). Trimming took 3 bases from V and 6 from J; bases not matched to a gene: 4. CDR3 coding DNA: TGTGCCAGCAGTTTCCCCGGGACTAGCGGCAATGAGCAGTTCTTC. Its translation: CASSFPGTSGNEQFF.

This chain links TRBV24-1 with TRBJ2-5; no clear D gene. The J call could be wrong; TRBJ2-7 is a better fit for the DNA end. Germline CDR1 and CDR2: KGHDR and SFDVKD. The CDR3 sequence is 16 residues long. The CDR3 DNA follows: TGTGCCACCAGTGAGCCCCAGCGTAGAGTAACCTACGAGCAGTACTTC. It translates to CATSEPQRRVTYEQYF.

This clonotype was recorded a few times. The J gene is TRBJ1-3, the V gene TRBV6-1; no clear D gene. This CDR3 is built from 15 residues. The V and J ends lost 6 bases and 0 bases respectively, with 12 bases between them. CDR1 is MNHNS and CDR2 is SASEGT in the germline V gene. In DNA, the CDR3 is TGTGCCAGCAGCTATGAGCAAGGCTCTGGAAACACCATATATTTT. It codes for CASSYEQGSGNTIYF.

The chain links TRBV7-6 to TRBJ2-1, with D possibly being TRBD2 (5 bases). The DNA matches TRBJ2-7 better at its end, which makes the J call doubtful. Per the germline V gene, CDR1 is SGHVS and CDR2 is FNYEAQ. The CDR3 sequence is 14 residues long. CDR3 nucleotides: TGTGCCAGCAGCGTTGGAGGCCGTCGCAACGAGCAGTACTTC. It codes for CASSVGGRRNEQYF.

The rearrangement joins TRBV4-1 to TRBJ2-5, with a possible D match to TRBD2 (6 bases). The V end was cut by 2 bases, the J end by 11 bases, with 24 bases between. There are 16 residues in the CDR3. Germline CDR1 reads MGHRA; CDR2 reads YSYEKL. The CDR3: CASSQRDSKGPHEQYF. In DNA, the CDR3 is TGCGCCAGCAGCCAACGGGACTCCAAAGGCCCCCATGAGCAGTACTTC.

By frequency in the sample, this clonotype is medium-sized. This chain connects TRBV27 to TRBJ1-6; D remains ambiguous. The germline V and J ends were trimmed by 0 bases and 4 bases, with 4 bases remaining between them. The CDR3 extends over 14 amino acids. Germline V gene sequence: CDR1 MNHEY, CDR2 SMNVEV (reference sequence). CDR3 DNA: TGTGCCAGCAGTTTATCGCTGTATAATTCACCCCTCCACTTT. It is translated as CASSLSLYNSPLHF.

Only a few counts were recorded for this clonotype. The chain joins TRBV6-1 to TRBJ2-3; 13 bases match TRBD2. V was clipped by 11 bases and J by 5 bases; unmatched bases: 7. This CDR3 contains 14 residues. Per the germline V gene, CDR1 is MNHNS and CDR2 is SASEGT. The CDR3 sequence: CAGRLAGGGDTQYF. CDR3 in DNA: TGTGCCGGAAGACTAGCGGGGGGAGGAGATACGCAGTATTTT.

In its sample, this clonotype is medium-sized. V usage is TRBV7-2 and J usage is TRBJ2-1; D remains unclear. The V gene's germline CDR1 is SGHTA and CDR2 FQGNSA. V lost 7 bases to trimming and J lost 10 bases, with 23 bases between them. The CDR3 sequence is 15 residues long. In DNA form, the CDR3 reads TGTGCCAGCACCATGGCCCTCGGGCCCTACTACGAGCAGTTCTTC. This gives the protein CASTMALGPYYEQFF. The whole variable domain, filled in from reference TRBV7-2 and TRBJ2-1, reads GAGVSQSPSNKVTEKGKDVELRCDPISGHTALYWYRQSLGQGLEFLIYFQGNSAPDKSGLPSDRFSAERTGGSVSTLTIQRTQQEDSAVYLCASTMALGPYYEQFFGPGTRLTVL.